A single sample is the source of the 15 T cell receptor beta chains below, sequenced in a study of cytomegalovirus exposure and HLA in healthy donors. 60 Vbeta and 13 Jbeta primers were used in PCR. The data were produced by immunoSEQ multiplex PCR, yet TCRdb's version contains in-frame clones alone and is incomplete. This sample's table has fewer than 200,000 clones. Sequencing was carried out using PBMCs. These receptors came from a woman aged 55-70 years in good health and CMV-seronegative.

For the CDR3, the DNA is TGTGCCAGCAGCTTAGTCAAGGGGCCAAACACCGGGGAGCTGTTTTTT. It yields the protein CASSLVKGPNTGELFF. The chain employs TRBV13 and TRBJ2-2; D might be TRBD1 (5 bases). Germline loops: CDR1 PRHDT, CDR2 FYEKMQ (reference sequence). This CDR3 has 16 residues. The germline V and J ends were trimmed by 1 base and 2 bases, with 11 bases remaining between them.

V usage is TRBV19 and J usage is TRBJ2-1; D might be TRBD2 (5 bases). The CDR3 extends over 13 amino acids. V was pared by 7 bases and J by 6 bases, with 13 bases between. Looked up from germline, CDR1 is LNHDA and CDR2 is SQIVND (reference sequence). The DNA of the CDR3 is TGTGCCAGTAAGCTAGCCAAGTCCAATGAGCAGTTCTTC. Its protein is CASKLAKSNEQFF.

The chain carries TRBV6-5 and TRBJ2-3; D uncertain. The CDR3 covers 15 residues. CDR1 MNHEY and CDR2 SVGAGI come from the germline V gene. Trimming removed 2 bases at V and 0 bases at J, with 9 bases between. As DNA, the CDR3 is TGTGCCAGCAGTTACAACAGAAGAAGCACAGATACGCAGTATTTT. This translates into CASSYNRRSTDTQYF.

The chain recombines TRBV25-1 with TRBJ2-5; D is perhaps TRBD2 (5 bases). Trimming stripped 6 bases from V and 7 bases from J, with 12 bases between. The CDR3 spans 12 residues. In germline, CDR1 is MGHDK, CDR2 SYGVNS. The CDR3 sequence is CASRASGGTQYF. CDR3 DNA sequence: TGTGCCAGCAGGGCCAGCGGTGGGACCCAGTACTTC.

The rearrangement joins TRBV9 to TRBJ2-5, with TRBD1 as a possible D gene (5 bases). The germline CDR1 and CDR2 sequences are SGDLS and YYNGEE. V was trimmed by 1 base and J by 5 bases, leaving 9 bases between them. This CDR3 comprises 13 residues. CDR3 loop: CASSVQGWETQYF. CDR3 DNA sequence: TGTGCCAGCAGCGTACAGGGCTGGGAGACCCAGTACTTC.

The chain joins TRBV5-6 to TRBJ1-5; D is possibly TRBD1 (5 bases). The CDR3 is 15 amino acids. Germline assignment: CDR1 SGHDT and CDR2 YYEEEE. Trimming left V 1 base short and J 3 bases short, with 11 bases between. The CDR3 sequence: CASSLMGPSNQPQHF. For the CDR3, the DNA is TGTGCCAGCAGCTTGATGGGGCCCTCCAATCAGCCCCAGCATTTT.

The chain joins TRBV10-3 to TRBJ1-3; a weak D match, TRBD1 (5 bases). Germline assignment: CDR1 ENHRY and CDR2 SYGVKD. V was cut by 0 bases and J by 2 bases, with 8 bases left in between. This CDR3 is 15 amino acids long. The CDR3 is CAISESGGTGNTIYF. CDR3 DNA: TGTGCCATCAGTGAGTCGGGGGGGACTGGAAACACCATATATTTT.

The chain has TRBV4-1 and TRBJ2-6, with TRBD1 identical over 8 bases. The CDR3 is made up of 15 amino acids. Germline lookup yields CDR1 MGHRA and CDR2 YSYEKL. J lost 4 bases, V lost 4 bases, and 3 bases had no gene match. CDR3 sequence reads: CASSPTGAGANVLTF. CDR3 in DNA: TGCGCCAGCAGCCCGACAGGGGCCGGGGCCAACGTCCTGACTTTC.

This chain uses TRBV6-1 with TRBJ2-3, with D possibly matching TRBD1 (6 bases). With 3 bases removed from V and 2 bases from J, the gap between germline ends came to 9 bases. The CDR3 has 14 residues. Germline loops: CDR1 MNHNS, CDR2 SASEGT. CDR3 bases: TGTGCCAGCAGTGACAGGGGACCCACAGATACGCAGTATTTT. This gives the protein CASSDRGPTDTQYF.

This sequence joins TRBV7-6 and TRBJ2-1; 14 bases agree with TRBD2. The CDR3 is 17 amino acids. The trim removed 4 bases at V and 3 bases at J, leaving 5 bases unmatched. Germline V gene data show CDR1 as SGHVS and CDR2 as FNYEAQ. CDR3 bases: TGTGCCAGCAGCTCGCCCGGGACTAGCGGGGGCTACAATGAGCAGTTCTTC. Protein: CASSSPGTSGGYNEQFF.

V is TRBV7-2 and J is TRBJ2-7; D uncertain. CDR1 is SGHTA, CDR2 FQGNSA, per germline. V gave up 4 bases and J gave up 0 bases, with 10 bases separating them. The CDR3 has 14 residues. This CDR3 reads CASSSSASSYEQYF. The CDR3 DNA reads TGTGCCAGCAGCTCCTCTGCCAGCTCCTACGAGCAGTACTTC.

The chain employs TRBV5-5 and TRBJ2-1; 8 bases match TRBD2. The CDR3 is made up of 17 amino acids. Germline V gene sequence: CDR1 SGHKS, CDR2 YYEKEE (reference sequence). Unmatched junction bases numbered 11, after V lost 5 bases and J lost 1 base. The CDR3 DNA reads TGTGCCAGCAGTCTCGGCCGGGGGGGCCTATCCTACAATGAGCAGTTCTTC. This translates into CASSLGRGGLSYNEQFF.

Details on this clone: One end of the junction is discordant with germline, which a read error may explain. V is TRBV9 and J is TRBJ2-7; 10 positions agree with TRBD1. The CDR3 runs 17 residues. CDR1 SGDLS and CDR2 YYNGEE come from the germline V gene. CDR3 coding DNA: TGTGCCAGCAGCGTAGGGAGGGGACAGGGGCTCTCCCACGAGCAGTACTTC. Translated: CASSVGRGQGLSHEQYF.

J is TRBJ2-2 and V is TRBV2, with no clear D. V lost 6 bases and J lost 4, with 12 bases in between. The V gene's germline CDR1 is SNHLY and CDR2 FYNNEI. CDR3 size: 14 residues. The CDR3: CASRLIVPTGELFF. DNA of the CDR3: TGTGCCAGCAGACTGATCGTACCCACCGGGGAGCTGTTTTTT.

The chain uses TRBV5-6 and TRBJ2-7, with D uncertain. This CDR3 has 14 residues. Trimming left V 1 base short and J 2 bases short, with 10 bases between. Germline V gene data show CDR1 as SGHDT and CDR2 as YYEEEE. The CDR3: CASSLIERAYEQYF. The CDR3, as DNA: TGTGCCAGCAGCTTGATTGAGCGAGCCTACGAGCAGTACTTC.